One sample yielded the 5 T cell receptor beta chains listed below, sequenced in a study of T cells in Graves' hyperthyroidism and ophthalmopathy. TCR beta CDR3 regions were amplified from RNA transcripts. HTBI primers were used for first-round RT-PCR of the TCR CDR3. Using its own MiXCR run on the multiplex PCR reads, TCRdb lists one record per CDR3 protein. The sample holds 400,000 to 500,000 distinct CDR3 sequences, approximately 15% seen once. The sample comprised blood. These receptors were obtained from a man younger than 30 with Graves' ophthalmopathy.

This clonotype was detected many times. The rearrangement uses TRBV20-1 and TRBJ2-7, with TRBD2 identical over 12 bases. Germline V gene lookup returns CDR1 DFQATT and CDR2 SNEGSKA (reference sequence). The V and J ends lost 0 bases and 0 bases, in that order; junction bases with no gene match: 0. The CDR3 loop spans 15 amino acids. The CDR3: CSARETSGSSYEQYF. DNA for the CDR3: TGCAGTGCTAGAGAGACTAGCGGGAGCTCCTACGAGCAGTACTTC.

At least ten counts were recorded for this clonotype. The CDR3 loop is CASSQAWTVPHMNTEAFF. The CDR3 coding sequence is TGTGCCAGCAGCCAAGCTTGGACAGTCCCCCATATGAACACTGAAGCTTTCTTT. The V and J genes are TRBV3-1 and TRBJ1-1; D is perhaps TRBD1 (6 bases). Deletions cut 1 base from V and 0 bases from J, with 18 bases between. The V gene's germline CDR1 is LGHDT and CDR2 YNNKEL (reference sequence). The CDR3 loop spans 18 amino acids. The full variable domain, completed using reference TRBV3-1 and TRBJ1-1, is DTAVSQTPKYLVTQMGNDKSIKCEQNLGHDTMYWYKQDSKKFLKIMFSYNNKELIINETVPNRFSPKSPDKAHLNLHINSLELGDSAVYFCASSQAWTVPHMNTEAFFGQGTRLTVV.

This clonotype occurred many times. CDR3 DNA sequence: TGTGCCGGGCGGGACAGCCGGACCCGGCCAGATACGCAGTATTTT. Protein: CAGRDSRTRPDTQYF. V is TRBV6-1 and J is TRBJ2-3, with a tentative D call TRBD1 (7 bases). From germline, CDR1 is MNHNS and CDR2 SASEGT. Trimming cost V 11 bases and J 4 bases, with 22 bases left between them. The CDR3 sequence is 15 residues long.

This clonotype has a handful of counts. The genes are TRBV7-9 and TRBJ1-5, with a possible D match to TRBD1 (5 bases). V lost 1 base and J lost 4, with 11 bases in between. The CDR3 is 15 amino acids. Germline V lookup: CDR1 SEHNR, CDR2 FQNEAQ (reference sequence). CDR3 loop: CASSLVGEQNQPQHF. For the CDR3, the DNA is TGTGCCAGCAGCTTAGTAGGGGAACAGAATCAGCCCCAGCATTTT.

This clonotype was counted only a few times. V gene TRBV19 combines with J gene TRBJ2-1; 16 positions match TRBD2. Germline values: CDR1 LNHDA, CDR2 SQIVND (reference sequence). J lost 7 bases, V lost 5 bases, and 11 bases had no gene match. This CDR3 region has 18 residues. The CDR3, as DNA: TGTGCCAGTAGTTCCATCCCGGGACTAGCGGGGGGGCTTAATGAGCAGTTCTTC. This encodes CASSSIPGLAGGLNEQFF.